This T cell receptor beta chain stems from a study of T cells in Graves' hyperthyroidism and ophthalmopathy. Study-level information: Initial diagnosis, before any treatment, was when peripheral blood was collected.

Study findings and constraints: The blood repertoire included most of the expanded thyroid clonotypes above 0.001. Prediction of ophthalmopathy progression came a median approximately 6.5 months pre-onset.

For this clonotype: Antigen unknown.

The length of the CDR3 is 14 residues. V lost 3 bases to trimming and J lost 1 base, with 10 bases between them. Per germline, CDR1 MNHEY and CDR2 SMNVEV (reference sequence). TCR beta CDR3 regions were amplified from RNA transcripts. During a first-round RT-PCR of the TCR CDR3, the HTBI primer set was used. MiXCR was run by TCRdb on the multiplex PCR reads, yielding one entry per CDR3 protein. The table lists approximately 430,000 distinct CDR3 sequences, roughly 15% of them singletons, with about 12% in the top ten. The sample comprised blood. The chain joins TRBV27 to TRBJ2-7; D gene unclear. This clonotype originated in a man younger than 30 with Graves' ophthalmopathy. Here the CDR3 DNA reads TGTGCCAGCAGTTTTGGTTCGGAATCCTACGAGCAGTACTTC. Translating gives CASSFGSESYEQYF.